This T cell receptor (beta chain) came from a study of blood T cell repertoires in COVID-19 (dated by TCRdb to 2020 to 2022). In the study overall: Samples covering the acute and convalescent phases of COVID-19 were provided by collaborators in the United States, Italy and Spain. The prospective study material was composed of cDNA or gDNA derived from T cells, B-cell-depleted T cells, or PBMCs. Deeply sampled blood TCRbeta repertoires from subjects exposed to, actively infected with, or recovered from COVID-19 were included in the dataset. The repertoires were released in a freely available public database meant as a resource for research on the immune response to SARS-CoV-2. The samples were drawn from two sources: the first 160 participants of the ongoing ImmuneRACE study, and 1,000 to 1,500 subjects contributed by 6 global collaborators. Sample metadata almost always included a de-identified subject ID, COVID-19 status, age in years and sex. Where available, HLA class I and class II types were taken from metadata supplied by the sample provider and were not determined by assay-based typing. Here is what the overall study found, with its caveats: How much clinical and demographic metadata was included differed by source and by participant, and the metadata was provided uncurated.

CDR1 and CDR2 are drawn from the germline V gene: SGHTA, FQGNSA. The CDR3, cysteine through phenylalanine, is 15 amino acids long. Of all the DNA, just the CDR3 is kept, 45 bases in frame from base 1. V and J are trimmed by 4 bases and 3 bases, and the gene matches miss 6 bases of the junction. TCRbeta CDR3 regions were amplified from genomic DNA by means of the immunoSEQ Assay, a bias-controlled multiplex PCR. The authors' pipeline ran thus. Nucleated cell counts per sample were estimated from amplification of reference gene primers within the assay. To quantify the absolute abundance of each unique TCRbeta CDR3 rearrangement, sequence reads were collapsed and filtered. For each sample, productive Simpson clonality was calculated as the square root of Simpson's diversity index over productive rearrangements. This is the immuneACCESS table as TCRdb keeps it, with only in-frame sequences that have V and J called. A part of the clones is gone; compared with another copy, unresolved V genes explain less than half, and the rest is unexplained. That table is the source of V, J and clone size, and D and trimming were worked out from the DNA. The sample table shows about 280,000 clones, and around 90% are seen once. The ten largest make up roughly 1.5% of the sample.

About this clone itself: There is no known antigen for this receptor. No per-base quality is available; no much larger clone lies one base away.

Participants in the prospective study were enrolled through a virtual design, were aged roughly 18 to 90 years, and lived in about 25 United States geographic areas. In the prospective study, participants were assigned to cohorts based on the clinical history participants reported in a screening survey and a study questionnaire. Mobile phlebotomists in the prospective study collected whole blood, serum and a nasopharyngeal or oropharyngeal swab from every participant. Participants in the prospective study had the option to provide additional blood draws and questionnaires over an approximately 2-month period. Before DNA extraction, blood samples from the prospective study were shipped at room temperature or frozen.

Recombination joined TRBV7-2 with TRBJ2-7; 10 of the junction bases match TRBD2. This TCR was sampled from a woman aged 18-35 years with acute COVID-19. The sequencing input was PBMCs or T cells enriched from blood (not recorded which). The CDR3 region reads CASSSLAGALYEQYF. The DNA sequence is as follows: TGTGCCAGCAGCTCCCTAGCGGGAGCCCTCTACGAGCAGTACTTC.